The 17 T cell receptor beta chains presented below share a single source sample, sequenced in a study of shared clonotypes between healthy human individuals. Profiling relied on immunoSEQ multiplex PCR, and the TCRdb table lists in-frame clones only, not all of them. In the table there are about 480,000 clones, around 74% of which are singletons. Sequenced input: PBMCs. These receptors originate from a woman aged 35 to 49 in good health. Some clones in this sample may be carry-over from other donors' samples.

V gene TRBV30 combines with J gene TRBJ1-1; D may be TRBD1 (5 bases). V lost 5 bases and J 1 base, leaving 8 bases between the germline ends. Germline V gives CDR1 GTSNPN, CDR2 SVGIG (reference sequence). The CDR3 has 12 amino acids. The CDR3 DNA follows: TGTGCCTGGTACGACAGGAACACTGAAGCTTTCTTT. It yields the protein CAWYDRNTEAFF. The full variable domain, its missing parts supplied by reference TRBV30 and TRBJ1-1, is SQTIHQWPATLVQPVGSPLSLECTVEGTSNPNLYWYRQAAGRGLQLLFYSVGIGQISSEVPQNLSASRPQDRQFILSSKKLLLSDSGFYLCAWYDRNTEAFFGQGTRLTVV.

The V and J genes are TRBV10-1 and TRBJ1-2, with 7 nucleotides matching TRBD1. With V trimmed by 4 bases and J by 4 bases, 12 bases remained unmatched. Looked up from germline, CDR1 is WNHNN and CDR2 is SYGVQD (reference sequence). This CDR3 contains 16 residues. The CDR3 DNA follows: TGCGCCAGCAGTGCCACCCCCCAGGGGGTTCTCTATGGCTACACCTTC. This gives the protein CASSATPQGVLYGYTF.

This clone came up once. The J gene is TRBJ1-2, the V gene TRBV7-8; D gene ambiguous. The ends were cut back, 1 base at V and 4 bases at J, with 10 bases in the middle. CDR1 and CDR2 from the germline V gene are SGHVS and FQNEAQ. The CDR3 is 14 amino acids. The CDR3 DNA reads as TGTGCCAGCAGCTTAGGAACGGAGTCCTATGGCTACACCTTC. Its protein is CASSLGTESYGYTF.

The chain combines TRBV29-1 with TRBJ2-1, with D uncertain. The CDR3 spans 13 residues. Germline CDR1 reads SQVTM; CDR2 reads ANQGSEA. V was shortened by 5 bases and J by 6 bases, with 14 bases between the two germline ends. The CDR3 here is CSVPHPPVNEQFF. The DNA of the CDR3 is TGCAGCGTTCCCCACCCCCCGGTCAATGAGCAGTTCTTC.

This sequence joins TRBV6-1 and TRBJ1-5; D may be TRBD1 (5 bases). The CDR3 is 14 residues long. Looked up from germline, CDR1 is MNHNS and CDR2 is SASEGT. With 3 bases removed from V and 4 bases from J, the gap between germline ends came to 10 bases. The CDR3 region is CASSEFGQNQPQHF. CDR3 sequence (DNA): TGTGCCAGCAGTGAGTTTGGACAAAATCAGCCCCAGCATTTT.

The chain has TRBV7-8 and TRBJ2-5, with 8 positions matching TRBD2. Germline values: CDR1 SGHVS, CDR2 FQNEAQ. There are 15 residues in the CDR3. J gave up 5 bases and V 7 bases, and 12 bases lay outside the gene matches. The CDR3 spells CASNLRTSPGETQYF. As DNA, the CDR3 is TGTGCCAGCAACCTCAGGACTAGCCCAGGGGAGACCCAGTACTTC.

This chain uses TRBV19 with TRBJ1-4; possibly TRBD1 for D (5 bases). The CDR3 contains 14 residues. Deletions cut 7 bases from V and 7 bases from J, with 16 bases between. Germline V lookup: CDR1 LNHDA, CDR2 SQIVND (reference sequence). CDR3 loop: CASNQQGAGEKLFF. Here the CDR3 DNA reads TGTGCCAGTAACCAGCAGGGCGCGGGTGAAAAACTGTTTTTT.

The chain employs TRBV30 and TRBJ1-6, with D possibly being TRBD1 (6 bases). Germline V lookup: CDR1 GTSNPN, CDR2 SVGIG (reference sequence). This CDR3 is built from 14 residues. Trimming shortened V by 3 bases and J by 8 bases, and 14 bases separated the two germline ends. The CDR3 reads CAWSQGQPDSPLHF. In nucleotides, the CDR3 is TGTGCCTGGAGCCAAGGACAGCCAGATTCACCCCTCCACTTT.

The V and J genes are TRBV6-1 and TRBJ2-3; D unresolved. V shed 8 bases and J shed 1 base, with 10 bases lying between them. Germline V gives CDR1 MNHNS, CDR2 SASEGT. CDR3 length equals 13 residues. Written as DNA, the CDR3 is TGTGCCAGCGTGGCTGGCGGCACAGATACGCAGTATTTT. Translation: CASVAGGTDTQYF.

The DNA for the CDR3 is TGTGCCAGCAGCGTCCCCCTGGGAGGTGGATCCACAGATACGCAGTATTTT. Amino acid sequence: CASSVPLGGGSTDTQYF. This chain uses TRBV9 with TRBJ2-3; D possibly corresponds to TRBD2 (6 bases). Germline CDR1 is SGDLS and CDR2 is YYNGEE. CDR3 length equals 17 residues. Trimming stripped 2 bases from V and 2 bases from J, with 18 bases between.

The rearrangement joins TRBV5-8 to TRBJ1-5; 7 positions agree with TRBD1. This CDR3 contains 15 residues. Germline V gene sequence: CDR1 SGHTS, CDR2 YDEGEE. V lost 0 bases and J lost 4; bases outside the gene matches: 4. The CDR3 sequence: CASSLAVTGNQPQHF. The CDR3 DNA reads as TGTGCCAGCAGCTTGGCGGTGACAGGGAATCAGCCCCAGCATTTT.

The J gene is TRBJ2-3, the V gene TRBV5-1; weak D call: TRBD2 (5 bases). The CDR3 length is 14 residues. The V end was cut by 4 bases, the J end by 2 bases, with 11 bases between. CDR1 SGHRS and CDR2 YFSETQ come from the germline V gene. CDR3 protein: CASSPRDLTDTQYF. The CDR3 coding sequence is TGCGCCAGCAGCCCGAGGGATCTCACAGATACGCAGTATTTT.

This clone is labeled medium-sized. Within the sample, other DNA sequences also encode this same CDR3. The V gene is TRBV7-2, the J gene TRBJ2-1; no definite D call. Per the germline V gene, CDR1 is SGHTA and CDR2 is FQGNSA. V gave up 3 bases and J gave up 3 bases, with 0 bases separating them. The CDR3 sequence is 11 residues long. This CDR3 reads CASSFYNEQFF. As DNA, the CDR3 is TGTGCCAGCAGCTTCTACAATGAGCAGTTCTTC.

This chain uses TRBV30 with TRBJ2-3; D may correspond to TRBD1 or TRBD2 (5 bases each). The CDR3 is made up of 15 amino acids. Trimming removed 4 bases at V and 0 bases at J, with 14 bases between. From germline, CDR1 is GTSNPN and CDR2 SVGIG (reference sequence). DNA for the CDR3: TGTGCCTGGACCCCGGGGCCCAGTAGCACAGATACGCAGTATTTT. This codes for CAWTPGPSSTDTQYF. Full variable domain (missing parts from reference TRBV30 and TRBJ2-3): SQTIHQWPATLVQPVGSPLSLECTVEGTSNPNLYWYRQAAGRGLQLLFYSVGIGQISSEVPQNLSASRPQDRQFILSSKKLLLSDSGFYLCAWTPGPSSTDTQYFGPGTRLTVL.

The genes are TRBV4-3 and TRBJ2-7, with TRBD2 as a possible D gene (7 bases). The CDR3 consists of 14 residues. CDR1 is LGHNA, CDR2 YSLEER, per germline. The ends were cut back, 4 bases at V and 3 bases at J, with 13 bases in the middle. CDR3 protein: CASSPRGGGYEQYF. CDR3 coding DNA: TGCGCCAGCAGCCCCCGGGGAGGGGGCTACGAGCAGTACTTC.

CDR3 protein: CATKESGSSYNEQFF. CDR3 DNA: TGTGCCACCAAAGAAAGCGGGAGCTCCTACAATGAGCAGTTCTTC. The chain is built from TRBV6-1 and TRBJ2-1; 8 bases fit TRBD2. The CDR3 loop spans 15 amino acids. Germline values: CDR1 MNHNS, CDR2 SASEGT. V trimming: 10 bases; J trimming: 0 bases; junction bases outside the gene matches: 8.

This clone was observed a single time. The CDR3 here is CASSQEGQGIAKNIQYF. In DNA, the CDR3 is TGTGCCAGCAGCCAAGAGGGACAGGGGATAGCCAAAAACATTCAGTACTTC. V and J are TRBV14 and TRBJ2-4; 10 bases align to TRBD1. Looked up from germline, CDR1 is SGHDN and CDR2 is FVKESK. This CDR3 is built from 17 residues. The ends lost 0 bases at V and 0 bases at J; junction bases unmatched: 2.